These 20 T cell receptor beta chains originate from one sample sequenced in a study of OX40 agonist ivuxolimab in advanced cancers. The table came from immunoSEQ multiplex PCR; TCRdb's copy has only in-frame clones and leaves some out. This table has about 94,000 clones, around 87% appearing once. The sample here was CD4+ or CD8+ T cells sorted from blood, taken in a trial of the OX40 agonist ivuxolimab. These receptors came from an adult with an advanced solid tumor such as melanoma, head and neck, liver or kidney cancer.

The chain joins TRBV30 to TRBJ2-7, with D maybe TRBD2 (5 bases). V shed 0 bases and J shed 6 bases, with 9 bases lying between them. Germline-derived CDR1 and CDR2 are GTSNPN and SVGIG (reference sequence). This CDR3 comprises 12 residues. In DNA, the CDR3 is TGTGCCTGGAGTGTACTAGATTCCGAGCAGTACTTC. Amino acid sequence: CAWSVLDSEQYF.

This chain links TRBV4-1 with TRBJ2-4, with D perhaps given as TRBD1 or TRBD2 (5 bases each). V was shortened by 0 bases and J by 4 bases, with 16 bases between the two germline ends. The length of the CDR3 is 17 residues. Germline CDR1 is MGHRA and CDR2 is YSYEKL. This CDR3 reads CASSQDPPGATKNIQYF. In DNA form, the CDR3 reads TGCGCCAGCAGCCAAGACCCACCCGGGGCCACAAAAAACATTCAGTACTTC.

The chain couples TRBV11-2 to TRBJ1-1; 8 bases map to TRBD1. The CDR3 runs 14 residues. Per germline, CDR1 SGHAT and CDR2 FQNNGV. J gave up 5 bases and V 5 bases, and 7 bases lay outside the gene matches. CDR3 region: CASSQDRAGTEAFF. CDR3 coding DNA: TGTGCCAGCAGCCAGGACAGGGCGGGAACTGAAGCTTTCTTT.

The chain combines TRBV5-1 with TRBJ2-3; D possibly matches TRBD1 or TRBD2 (5 bases each). The CDR3 is 15 residues long. V was pared by 5 bases and J by 3 bases, with 16 bases between. CDR1 is SGHRS, CDR2 YFSETQ, per germline. CDR3 bases: TGCGCCAGCAGGGAGACGGGACGTACGACAGATACGCAGTATTTT. Translating it yields CASRETGRTTDTQYF. The complete variable domain, with remaining parts taken from reference TRBV5-1 and TRBJ2-3, reads KAGVTQTPRYLIKTRGQQVTLSCSPISGHRSVSWYQQTPGQGLQFLFEYFSETQRNKGNFPGRFSGRQFSNSRSEMNVSTLELGDSALYLCASRETGRTTDTQYFGPGTRLTVL.

This clone was observed a single time. V and J are TRBV28 and TRBJ1-3, with 7 bases that match TRBD1. V shed 4 bases and J 2 bases; nucleotides not matched to a gene: 2. This CDR3 is built from 14 residues. Per germline, CDR1 MDHEN and CDR2 SYDVKM. The CDR3: CASSSGTAGNTIYF. The CDR3 DNA sequence: TGTGCCAGCAGTTCAGGGACAGCTGGAAACACCATATATTTT.

CDR3 loop: CASSYHRAANSPLHF. In nucleotides, the CDR3 is TGTGCCAGCAGTTACCACCGGGCGGCTAATTCACCCCTCCACTTT. V usage is TRBV6-5 and J usage is TRBJ1-6; no firm D call. The CDR3 has 15 residues. Trimming pared 2 bases from V and 6 bases from J, leaving 11 bases between. The germline V gene encodes CDR1 MNHEY and CDR2 SVGAGI.

CDR3 amino acids: CASKFMGDTF. CDR3 DNA sequence: TGTGCCAGTAAATTCATGGGCGACACCTTC. V gene TRBV6-1 combines with J gene TRBJ1-2; D is unresolved. The ends were cut back, 9 bases at V and 12 bases at J, with 14 bases in the middle. CDR3 length equals 10 residues. The germline gives CDR1 MNHNS, CDR2 SASEGT.

The chain couples TRBV28 to TRBJ1-1, with D hard to call. Per germline, CDR1 MDHEN and CDR2 SYDVKM. With 7 bases removed from V and 1 base from J, the gap between germline ends came to 13 bases. This CDR3 contains 14 residues. CDR3 coding DNA: TGTGCCAGCAATCTCCGGGCGGCGAACACTGAAGCTTTCTTT. It translates to CASNLRAANTEAFF.

The rearrangement uses TRBV14 and TRBJ2-7, with 11 bases fitting TRBD1. The J segment lost 4 bases and the V segment lost 4 bases, leaving 3 bases of the junction unmatched. Germline V gene lookup returns CDR1 SGHDN and CDR2 FVKESK. The CDR3 runs to 14 residues. The CDR3 DNA follows: TGTGCCAGCAGCCTTGGACAGGGGGCTTACGAGCAGTACTTC. It encodes CASSLGQGAYEQYF.

This sequence joins TRBV12-5 and TRBJ1-2; D remains ambiguous. Trimming took 4 bases from V and 2 from J, leaving 8 bases between them. Germline V lookup: CDR1 LGHNT, CDR2 FRNRAP. The CDR3 totals 13 residues. CDR3 residues: CASGSSLNYGYTF. DNA of the CDR3: TGTGCTAGTGGTTCCAGTCTAAACTATGGCTACACCTTC.

The V call is TRBV12-5, the J call TRBJ2-7, with 7 bases matching TRBD1. The germline gives CDR1 LGHNT, CDR2 FRNRAP. Trimming at V came to 6 bases and at J to 1 base, leaving 9 bases not matched to a gene. The CDR3 loop spans 15 amino acids. CDR3 in amino acids: CASGLGQVPSYEQYF. In DNA, the CDR3 is TGTGCTAGTGGCCTCGGACAGGTTCCTTCCTACGAGCAGTACTTC.

The rearrangement links TRBV27 to TRBJ1-1, with D hard to call. V was clipped by 3 bases and J by 4 bases, with 9 bases between them. The CDR3 extends over 13 amino acids. The germline CDR1 and CDR2 sequences are MNHEY and SMNVEV (reference sequence). CDR3 DNA: TGTGCCAGCAGTTTCTTACTAGGCACTGAAGCTTTCTTT. Protein: CASSFLLGTEAFF.

The gene calls are TRBV29-1 and TRBJ1-1; D unresolved. Trimming left V 6 bases short and J 1 base short, with 27 bases between. Per germline, CDR1 SQVTM and CDR2 ANQGSEA. This CDR3 spans 18 amino acids. The CDR3 DNA reads TGCAGCGTCGACAAAGGCTGGGCCAGCCTTGCCGCGAACACTGAAGCTTTCTTT. Its translation: CSVDKGWASLAANTEAFF.

The sample holds one count of this clone. The rearrangement joins TRBV14 to TRBJ2-1; 13 bases are a match to TRBD2. V shed 5 bases and J 9 bases; nucleotides not matched to a gene: 7. Germline-derived CDR1 and CDR2 are SGHDN and FVKESK. The length of the CDR3 is 15 residues. CDR3 sequence: CASSSTSGGAFEQFF. The CDR3 DNA sequence: TGTGCCAGCAGCTCTACTAGCGGGGGGGCCTTTGAGCAGTTCTTC. The full variable domain, in which reference TRBV14 and TRBJ2-1 provide the parts outside the CDR3, is EAGVTQFPSHSVIEKGQTVTLRCDPISGHDNLYWYRRVMGKEIKFLLHFVKESKQDESGMPNNRFLAERTGGTYSTLKVQPAELEDSGVYFCASSSTSGGAFEQFFGPGTRLTVL.

The V gene is TRBV4-3, the J gene TRBJ2-2, with D possibly being TRBD1 (5 bases). Per the germline V gene, CDR1 is LGHNA and CDR2 is YSLEER. Between the trimmed V and J ends, which lost 0 bases and 6 bases, there was a span of 11 bases. CDR3 size: 15 residues. CDR3 bases: TGCGCCAGCAGCCAAGAGGGGCTAGGGTCCGGGGAGCTGTTTTTT. As protein: CASSQEGLGSGELFF.

V gene TRBV6-1 combines with J gene TRBJ1-1; D remains ambiguous. The germline gives CDR1 MNHNS, CDR2 SASEGT. This CDR3 is built from 11 residues. The V end was cut by 0 bases, the J end by 10 bases, with 6 bases between. The CDR3, as DNA: TGTGCCAGCAGTGAAGCCCGGAGAGCTTTCTTT. Its protein product is CASSEARRAFF.

V is TRBV12-5 and J is TRBJ1-1, with a possible D match to TRBD1 (6 bases). The germline V and J ends were trimmed by 9 bases and 1 base, with 12 bases remaining between them. The length of the CDR3 is 13 residues. Germline assignment: CDR1 LGHNT and CDR2 FRNRAP. CDR3 in amino acids: CASRVGQNTEAFF. The DNA of the CDR3 is TGTGCTAGCCGGGTGGGACAGAACACTGAAGCTTTCTTT.

This clone was counted a single time. The rearrangement uses TRBV7-8 and TRBJ1-4; D gene ambiguous. This CDR3 comprises 15 residues. V dropped 5 bases and J dropped 6 bases, with 16 bases sitting between them. CDR1 SGHVS and CDR2 FQNEAQ come from the germline V gene. The CDR3 reads CASSPKDWQYEKLFF. The CDR3 bases are TGTGCCAGCAGCCCAAAGGACTGGCAATATGAAAAACTGTTTTTT.

The sample holds a few counts of this clone. This sequence joins TRBV30 and TRBJ1-2; D is possibly TRBD1 (5 bases). This CDR3 has 15 amino acids. Trimming pared 3 bases from V and 4 bases from J, leaving 18 bases between. Germline V lookup: CDR1 GTSNPN, CDR2 SVGIG (reference sequence). Here the CDR3 DNA reads TGTGCCTGGAGCCCACCTGGGGGTCAGGGCTATGGCTACACCTTC. Its protein is CAWSPPGGQGYGYTF.

The chain uses TRBV4-2 and TRBJ2-3, with unresolved D. CDR3 length: 16 amino acids. Germline-derived CDR1 and CDR2 are LGHNA and YNFKEQ. Trimming took 0 bases from V and 1 from J, leaving 11 bases between them. CDR3 residues: CASSQELPPRTDTQYF. The DNA of the CDR3 is TGTGCCAGCAGCCAAGAGCTTCCCCCCCGCACAGATACGCAGTATTTT.